This T cell receptor (beta chain) was sequenced for a study of cytomegalovirus exposure and HLA in healthy donors. Findings of the study overall: The listing of 160 or so TCR beta chains classed them as cytomegalovirus-associated. The classifier, whose performance was assessed in both the original and validation cohorts, reportedly diagnosed cytomegalovirus status with high specificity and sensitivity. Earlier results showed most TCR beta V segments being productive about 87% or about 30% of the time.

To note about this clone: The antigen is not known.

Germline CDR1 and CDR2: MNHEY and SVGAGI. V lost 5 bases, J lost 5 bases, and 13 bases lay in between. The CDR3 runs 13 residues. 60 Vbeta and 13 Jbeta primers were used in PCR. As originally analysed: Around 11 million shared chains were among the approximately 82 million unique TCR beta chains that a later analysis counted. The protocol was immunoSEQ multiplex PCR, while the TCRdb copy is restricted to in-frame clones and leaves out a portion. D and trimming come from the DNA, and the V and J calls and clone size come from that table. In total, the table holds some 53,000 clones. Material for sequencing was PBMCs. The V call is TRBV6-5, the J call TRBJ2-7, with D maybe TRBD2 (7 bases). The sequence was collected from a woman aged 55-69 years in good health and CMV-seropositive. The CDR3 spells CASSTRGGDEQYF. The CDR3 bases are TGTGCCAGCAGTACAAGGGGGGGGGACGAGCAGTACTTC.